Sequencing of this T cell receptor (beta chain) was carried out in a study of OX40 agonist ivuxolimab in advanced cancers. Method: immunoSEQ multiplex PCR; TCRdb's copy keeps in-frame clones and lacks some. Of over 15,000 clones listed, more than 65% are singletons. CDR3 size: 13 residues. V trimming: 5 bases; J trimming: 2 bases; junction bases outside the gene matches: 1. Per germline, CDR1 LNHDA and CDR2 SQIVND (reference sequence). The V gene is TRBV19, the J gene TRBJ2-3; 7 nucleotides align to TRBD1. Material: CD4+ or CD8+ T cells sorted from blood, obtained in a trial of the OX40 agonist ivuxolimab. The origin of this receptor is an adult with an advanced solid tumor such as melanoma, head and neck, liver or kidney cancer. CDR3 in amino acids: CASSQGDTDTQYF. The CDR3 DNA reads as TGTGCCAGTAGTCAGGGGGACACAGATACGCAGTATTTT.